This T cell receptor (beta chain) was sequenced for a study of Ad26.COV2.S vaccination and SARS-CoV-2 variants. Sequencing was performed with immunoSEQ multiplex PCR; in TCRdb, only in-frame clones are kept and a portion is missing. The table lists 200,000 to 250,000 clones, roughly 90% of them singletons, with roughly 10% in the top ten. This CDR3 spans 19 amino acids. The J segment lost 0 bases and the V segment lost 4 bases, leaving 16 bases of the junction unmatched. Germline CDR1 MNHNS, CDR2 SASEGT. Treatment of the sample: 19 received Ad26.COV2.S at low or high dose, single or two shots; 5 received placebo; per-sample allocation not given. Following the first vaccine or placebo injection, samples were taken on day 63. Boston hosted the donor, who was an adult aged 18-55 years.

The source material was peripheral blood, sampled in a trial of Ad26.COV2.S vaccine versus placebo. This receptor was taken from a person aged 18-65 years who received the Ad26.COV2.S COVID-19 vaccine or a placebo. The chain couples TRBV6-1 to TRBJ2-7; 9 bases line up with TRBD2. The CDR3 bases are TGTGCCAGCAGTGCCCCGGGACTAGCTCGACGTAACAGCTCCTACGAGCAGTACTTC. Residues: CASSAPGLARRNSSYEQYF.